The source of this T cell receptor (beta chain) is a study of a mutant IDH1 vaccine in newly diagnosed glioma. The wider study: In some groups vaccination began 4-6 weeks post-radiotherapy; others received it with temozolomide. Pretreatment consisted of radiotherapy, temozolomide, or both, with most receiving both.

The CDR3 covers 15 residues. Germline-derived CDR1 and CDR2 are MNHEY and SVGAGI. J was trimmed by 3 bases and V by 4 bases; bases with no gene match: 4. This clone was observed once. No antigen is known for it. Documented time point: week 35, safety follow-up. In every dose of vaccine, 300 ug of mutant IDH1 20-mer peptide was given alongside topical imiquimod. Sequenced by immunoSEQ multiplex PCR; TCRdb stores in-frame clones only, minus some. The sample has about 27,000 clones, approximately 82% seen once; the top ten hold about 31%. The V and J genes are TRBV6-5 and TRBJ2-1; 9 nucleotides agree with TRBD2. Sequences were derived from PBMCs, sampled from a glioma patient whose treatment included an IDH1 peptide vaccine. This clonotype was obtained from a man younger than 45 with glioma. CDR3: CASSFSGGLYNEQFF. Here the CDR3 DNA reads TGTGCCAGCAGTTTTAGCGGGGGCCTCTACAATGAGCAGTTCTTC.